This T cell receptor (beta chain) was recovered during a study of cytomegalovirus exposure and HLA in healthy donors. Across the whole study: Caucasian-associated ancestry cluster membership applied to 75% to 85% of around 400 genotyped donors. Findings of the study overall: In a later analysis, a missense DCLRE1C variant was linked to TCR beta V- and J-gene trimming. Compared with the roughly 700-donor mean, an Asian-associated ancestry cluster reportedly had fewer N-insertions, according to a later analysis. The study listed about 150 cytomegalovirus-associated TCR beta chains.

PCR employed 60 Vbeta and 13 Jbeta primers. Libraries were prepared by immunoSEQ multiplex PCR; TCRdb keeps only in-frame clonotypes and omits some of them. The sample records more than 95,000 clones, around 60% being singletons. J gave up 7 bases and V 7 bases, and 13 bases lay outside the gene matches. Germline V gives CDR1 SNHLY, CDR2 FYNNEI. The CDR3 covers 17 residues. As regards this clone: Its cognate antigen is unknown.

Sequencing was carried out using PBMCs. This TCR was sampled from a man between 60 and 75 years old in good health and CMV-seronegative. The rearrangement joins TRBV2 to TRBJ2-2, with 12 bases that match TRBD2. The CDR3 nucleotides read TGTGCCAGCATGCCTCTAGCGGGAGGGAGGCGGGACGGGGAGCTGTTTTTT. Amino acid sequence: CASMPLAGGRRDGELFF.